Below, 27 T cell receptor beta chains from the same sample are listed, as sequenced in a study of T cell responses to AZD1222 COVID-19 vaccine (dated by TCRdb to about 2021). The time point label on this specimen signifies: about 28 days (+/-7) after the second vaccine dose. The receptor library was made with the immunoSEQ multiplex PCR assay. TCRdb re-hosts the immuneACCESS table, in-frame sequences only. Its copies lack some clones; in the studies checked, an unresolved V gene accounts for under half of them, and the cause for the rest is not known. For this sample there are about 73,000 clones; 85% to 90% appear just once. The ten largest clones take up 9.3% of the sample. The source material was peripheral blood, sampled 28 days after the second AZD1222 dose. These TCRs come from an adult who received the AZD1222 COVID-19 vaccine.

This sequence joins TRBV5-1 and TRBJ1-2, with TRBD1 identical over 10 bases. V shed 1 base and J 7 bases; nucleotides not matched to a gene: 7. Germline CDR1 and CDR2: SGHRS and YFSETQ. CDR3 size: 15 residues. The CDR3: CASSLSTGGAGGYTF. CDR3 coding DNA: TGCGCCAGCAGCTTGTCGACAGGGGGCGCGGGTGGCTACACCTTC.

This rearrangement joins TRBV3-1 (or the pseudogene TRBV3-2) to TRBJ2-1; D remains ambiguous. CDR3 length equals 14 residues. Trimming cost V 0 bases and J 7 bases, with 10 bases left between them. Germline V gene sequence: CDR1 LGHDT, CDR2 YNNKEL (reference sequence). The CDR3 loop reads CASSQDWAPNEQFF. The CDR3 DNA reads TGTGCCAGCAGCCAAGATTGGGCGCCGAATGAGCAGTTCTTC.

The chain recombines TRBV28 with TRBJ1-5; D ambiguous. This CDR3 has 16 amino acids. V was shortened by 6 bases and J by 1 base, with 16 bases between the two germline ends. Germline V gene data show CDR1 as MDHEN and CDR2 as SYDVKM. The CDR3 sequence: CASRLSPVRSNQPQHF. The CDR3 region has the DNA TGTGCCAGCAGGCTCTCACCGGTGAGGAGCAATCAGCCCCAGCATTTT. Using reference TRBV28 and TRBJ1-5 for the parts outside the CDR3, the full variable domain is DVKVTQSSRYLVKRTGEKVFLECVQDMDHENMFWYRQDPGLGLRLIYFSYDVKMKEKGDIPEGYSVSREKKERFSLILESASTNQTSMYLCASRLSPVRSNQPQHFGDGTRLSIL.

This chain joins TRBV14 and TRBJ2-7; 13 bases match TRBD2. CDR3 length: 15 residues. Germline V gene data show CDR1 as SGHDN and CDR2 as FVKESK. V was clipped by 4 bases and J by 3 bases; unmatched bases: 3. The CDR3 DNA follows: TGTGCCAGCAGCCGGACTAGCGGGAGCCACTACGAGCAGTACGTC. Its protein product is CASSRTSGSHYEQYV.

The chain links TRBV5-1 to TRBJ1-2, with D perhaps TRBD1 (5 bases). V lost 4 bases and J lost 6, with 13 bases in between. The CDR3 consists of 13 residues. Per germline, CDR1 SGHRS and CDR2 YFSETQ. CDR3 sequence: CASSGRGIDGYTF. The CDR3 nucleotides are TGCGCCAGCAGCGGGCGGGGGATTGATGGCTACACCTTC.

The gene calls are TRBV30 and TRBJ2-2; D might be TRBD1 or TRBD2, each matching 5 bases. There are 16 residues in the CDR3. V was trimmed by 2 bases and J by 2 bases, leaving 15 bases between them. CDR1 is GTSNPN, CDR2 SVGIG, per germline (reference sequence). In nucleotides, the CDR3 is TGTGCCTGGAGTCCAACCGGGGCCGGTAACACCGGGGAGCTGTTTTTT. Translation gives CAWSPTGAGNTGELFF.

The genes are TRBV24-1 and TRBJ2-7; TRBD1 agrees at 9 bases. The CDR3 is made up of 10 amino acids. V shed 11 bases, J shed 6 bases, and the junction held 1 base outside the gene matches. Germline V lookup: CDR1 KGHDR, CDR2 SFDVKD. For the CDR3, the DNA is TGTGCCAACAGGGGGCGCGAGCAGTACTTC. Translation gives CANRGREQYF.

A single count supports this clone. The chain is built from TRBV19 and TRBJ1-5, with TRBD1 matching 9 bases. Losses at the gene ends were 10 bases for V and 6 bases for J; bases not matched to a gene: 10. CDR3 size: 14 residues. The germline gives CDR1 LNHDA, CDR2 SQIVND (reference sequence). CDR3 sequence: CATRGQGNGQPQHF. The CDR3 region has the DNA TGTGCCACCAGAGGACAGGGGAACGGTCAGCCCCAGCATTTT. The full variable domain, in which reference TRBV19 and TRBJ1-5 provide the parts outside the CDR3, is DGGITQSPKYLFRKEGQNVTLSCEQNLNHDAMYWYRQDPGQGLRLIYYSQIVNDFQKGDIAEGYSVSREKKESFPLTVTSAQKNPTAFYLCATRGQGNGQPQHFGDGTRLSIL.

CDR3 amino acids: CASSPETGQGSNQPQHF. In DNA form, the CDR3 reads TGTGCCAGTAGTCCAGAGACAGGTCAAGGTAGCAATCAGCCCCAGCATTTT. The chain joins TRBV19 to TRBJ1-5; possible D gene TRBD1, 6 bases. CDR1 is LNHDA and CDR2 is SQIVND in the germline V gene (reference sequence). CDR3 size: 17 residues. V lost 5 bases to trimming and J lost 0 bases, with 17 bases between them.

The chain links TRBV7-6 to TRBJ2-1; D is unclear. The CDR3 is 13 residues long. CDR1 and CDR2 from the germline V gene are SGHVS and FNYEAQ. Trimming pared 2 bases from V and 3 bases from J, leaving 5 bases between. CDR3 coding DNA: TGTGCCAGCAGCTTACATAGCTACAATGAGCAGTTCTTC. Translation gives CASSLHSYNEQFF.

The chain employs TRBV6-5 and TRBJ2-7; D possibly corresponds to TRBD1 (5 bases). Trimming pared 5 bases from V and 3 bases from J, leaving 11 bases between. CDR3 size: 13 residues. CDR1 MNHEY and CDR2 SVGAGI come from the germline V gene. The CDR3: CASSTSGFYEQYV. The CDR3 DNA is TGTGCCAGCAGTACGTCAGGGTTCTACGAGCAGTACGTC.

Comment on this clone: In the same sample, other DNA sequences code for this CDR3. The chain uses TRBV6-2 or TRBV6-3 and TRBJ2-2; no definite D call. V lost 0 bases and J lost 4, with 3 bases in between. The CDR3 contains 13 residues. CDR1 MNHEY and CDR2 SVGEGT come from the germline V gene. As DNA, the CDR3 is TGTGCCAGCAGTTACTCGGGCACCGGGGAGCTGTTTTTT. It translates to CASSYSGTGELFF.

The chain recombines TRBV6-5 with TRBJ1-2; weak D call: TRBD1 (5 bases). This CDR3 spans 15 amino acids. The V gene's germline CDR1 is MNHEY and CDR2 SVGAGI. V shed 6 bases and J shed 8 bases, with 22 bases lying between them. For the CDR3, the DNA is TGTGCCAGCAGCCTGAATAGGGAGACCCAGGGAGGCTACACCTTC. Translation gives CASSLNRETQGGYTF.

The chain couples TRBV25-1 to TRBJ2-5; D remains unclear. This CDR3 contains 16 residues. Trimming removed 2 bases from V and 5 bases from J, with 18 bases in between. Germline values: CDR1 MGHDK, CDR2 SYGVNS. In DNA, the CDR3 is TGTGCCAGCAGTGAAAGGATGGCCTCTATGGGGGAGACCCAGTACTTC. Encoded protein: CASSERMASMGETQYF.

This clone was found once. The rearrangement links TRBV30 to TRBJ2-1; TRBD2 matches 10 bases. The CDR3 sequence is 15 residues long. V dropped 8 bases and J dropped 9; count of bases not matched to a gene: 16. Germline CDR1 reads GTSNPN; CDR2 reads SVGIG (reference sequence). The CDR3 is CATGVGTSDLGEQFF. CDR3 nucleotide sequence: TGTGCCACAGGGGTCGGGACTAGCGATTTGGGTGAGCAGTTCTTC.

V gene TRBV4-1 combines with J gene TRBJ1-5; TRBD1 agrees at 7 bases. The CDR3 contains 14 residues. In germline, CDR1 is MGHRA, CDR2 YSYEKL. V lost 1 base and J lost 6; bases outside the gene matches: 3. Written as DNA, the CDR3 is TGCGCCAGCAGCCAAGTTCCAGGGGGTCAGCCCCAGCATTTT. It yields the protein CASSQVPGGQPQHF.

The genes are TRBV9 and TRBJ2-2; 8 nucleotides line up with TRBD1. Germline V gene sequence: CDR1 SGDLS, CDR2 YYNGEE. The CDR3 extends over 15 amino acids. V lost 2 bases and J lost 4; bases outside the gene matches: 4. This chain's CDR3 is CASSVIGTGTGELFF. Written as DNA, the CDR3 is TGTGCCAGCAGCGTGATCGGGACAGGCACCGGGGAGCTGTTTTTT.

This clone was seen more than once but under ten times. V is TRBV2 and J is TRBJ2-1, with 13 nucleotides matching TRBD2. Germline trimming cut 6 bases from V and 8 bases from J; bases unmatched to any gene: 4. Germline V gene data show CDR1 as SNHLY and CDR2 as FYNNEI. CDR3 length: 14 residues. As DNA, the CDR3 is TGTGCCAGCAGGGGGACTAGCGGGGTGGATGAGCAGTTCTTC. Protein sequence: CASRGTSGVDEQFF.

The V call is TRBV6-1, the J call TRBJ1-5; D is possibly TRBD1 (5 bases). This CDR3 has 14 residues. V gave up 2 bases and J gave up 7 bases, with 12 bases separating them. Germline V gene sequence: CDR1 MNHNS, CDR2 SASEGT. CDR3 loop: CASSELGRGQPQHF. Here the CDR3 DNA reads TGTGCCAGCAGTGAACTAGGTAGGGGACAGCCCCAGCATTTT.

V and J are TRBV24-1 and TRBJ2-5; D is unclear. The germline CDR1 and CDR2 sequences are KGHDR and SFDVKD. Trimming removed 7 bases from V and 4 bases from J, with 12 bases in between. The CDR3 length is 13 residues. CDR3: CATSPSPLETQYF. As DNA, the CDR3 is TGTGCCACCAGCCCTTCACCTTTAGAGACCCAGTACTTC.

This clone occurred once. V gene TRBV19 combines with J gene TRBJ1-4; 7 bases line up with TRBD1. The CDR3 runs 15 residues. Germline V lookup: CDR1 LNHDA, CDR2 SQIVND (reference sequence). V gave up 4 bases and J gave up 5 bases; unmatched junction bases: 7. Here the CDR3 reads CASSNRQGWNEKLFF. CDR3 DNA: TGTGCCAGTAGTAACCGACAGGGCTGGAATGAAAAACTGTTTTTT. The variable domain in full, completed from reference TRBV19 and TRBJ1-4, reads DGGITQSPKYLFRKEGQNVTLSCEQNLNHDAMYWYRQDPGQGLRLIYYSQIVNDFQKGDIAEGYSVSREKKESFPLTVTSAQKNPTAFYLCASSNRQGWNEKLFFGSGTQLSVL.

The chain couples TRBV19 to TRBJ1-2; D is possibly TRBD1 (6 bases). The CDR3 runs to 14 residues. CDR1 is LNHDA and CDR2 is SQIVND in the germline V gene (reference sequence). The V end was cut by 6 bases, the J end by 5 bases, with 16 bases between. This chain's CDR3 is CASSPGQSMYGYTF. The CDR3, as DNA: TGTGCCAGTAGCCCCGGACAGTCGATGTATGGCTACACCTTC.

This chain uses TRBV10-3 with TRBJ1-2; TRBD1 matches 10 bases. Unmatched junction bases numbered 4, after V lost 6 bases and J lost 6 bases. This CDR3 has 13 amino acids. Per the germline V gene, CDR1 is ENHRY and CDR2 is SYGVKD. Here the CDR3 DNA reads TGTGCCATCAGGGACAGGGGGGTAGATGGCTACACCTTC. Residues: CAIRDRGVDGYTF.

This clone was found once. This rearrangement joins TRBV6-2 or TRBV6-3 to TRBJ1-5; 8 positions agree with TRBD1. This CDR3 region has 18 residues. Per the germline V gene, CDR1 is MNHEY and CDR2 is SVGEGT. The junction had 7 bases not matched to a gene; V was cut back by 0 bases and J by 0 bases. Here the CDR3 reads CASSYSTGTGDSNQPQHF. CDR3 nucleotide sequence: TGTGCCAGCAGTTACTCGACAGGGACAGGAGATAGCAATCAGCCCCAGCATTTT.

V usage is TRBV10-1 and J usage is TRBJ2-7; no firm D call. The CDR3 contains 10 residues. V gave up 6 bases and J gave up 6 bases, with 6 bases separating them. CDR1 and CDR2 from the germline V gene are WNHNN and SYGVQD (reference sequence). For the CDR3, the DNA is TGCGCCAGCAGCGGCTCCGAGCAGTACGTC. It codes for CASSGSEQYV.

J is TRBJ2-1 and V is TRBV5-1, with TRBD2 matching 12 bases. Germline V gene lookup returns CDR1 SGHRS and CDR2 YFSETQ. After removal of 5 bases from V and 2 bases from J, the junction contained 2 bases not matched to a gene. This CDR3 comprises 15 residues. This CDR3 reads CASRLAGGAYNEQFF. The CDR3, as DNA: TGCGCCAGCAGACTAGCGGGAGGCGCCTACAATGAGCAGTTCTTC.

This chain joins TRBV9 and TRBJ1-5; D gene uncertain. Trimming took off 0 bases at V and 7 bases at J, with 5 bases between the two ends. Per the germline V gene, CDR1 is SGDLS and CDR2 is YYNGEE. This CDR3 spans 12 amino acids. In DNA form, the CDR3 reads TGTGCCAGCAGCGTAGGTGACCAGCCCCAGCATTTT. Amino acids: CASSVGDQPQHF. Variable domain in full (rest from reference TRBV9 and TRBJ1-5): DSGVTQTPKHLITATGQRVTLRCSPRSGDLSVYWYQQSLDQGLQFLIQYYNGEERAKGNILERFSAQQFPDLHSELNLSSLELGDSALYFCASSVGDQPQHFGDGTRLSIL.